One sample yielded the 11 T cell receptor beta chains listed below, sequenced in a study of blood T cell repertoires in COVID-19. This table comes from immunoSEQ multiplex PCR, and its TCRdb copy is limited to in-frame clones, with some not included. This repertoire shows fewer than 200,000 clones, 79% found once; its top ten account for more than 7%. Sequencing was done on a sample of peripheral blood. Every receptor here comes from a woman in her fifties or sixties with COVID-19, enrolled during active disease.

The chain has TRBV28 and TRBJ1-5, with D perhaps TRBD1 (5 bases). From germline, CDR1 is MDHEN and CDR2 SYDVKM. The CDR3 has 14 amino acids. Trimming removed 5 bases at V and 5 bases at J, with 13 bases between. The CDR3 DNA sequence: TGTGCCAGCAGTAGCCAGGGTGGCCATCAGCCCCAGCATTTT. It translates to CASSSQGGHQPQHF.

This sequence joins TRBV7-2 and TRBJ1-4, with D possibly being TRBD1 (5 bases). In germline, CDR1 is SGHTA, CDR2 FQGNSA. V was pared by 2 bases and J by 1 base, with 14 bases between. The CDR3 has 17 residues. The CDR3 spells CASSLRAGLGTNEKLFF. The DNA for the CDR3 is TGTGCCAGCAGCTTAAGGGCAGGGCTGGGAACTAATGAAAAACTGTTTTTT.

The rearrangement uses TRBV2 and TRBJ1-5, with D uncertain. The length of the CDR3 is 13 residues. Germline CDR1 and CDR2: SNHLY and FYNNEI. The germline V and J ends were trimmed by 5 bases and 7 bases, with 12 bases remaining between them. CDR3 sequence (DNA): TGTGCCAGCAGTTTTGGACTCGGGCAGCCCCAGCATTTT. It is translated as CASSFGLGQPQHF.

The chain employs TRBV19 and TRBJ2-3; 8 bases agree with TRBD2. This CDR3 has 15 residues. Trimming at V came to 3 bases and at J to 2 bases, leaving 4 bases not matched to a gene. Germline loops: CDR1 LNHDA, CDR2 SQIVND (reference sequence). CDR3 region: CASSIVAGPTDTQYF. CDR3 bases: TGTGCCAGTAGTATCGTAGCGGGACCCACAGATACGCAGTATTTT.

The gene calls are TRBV24-1 and TRBJ2-1; TRBD1 matches 12 bases. The V and J ends lost 5 bases and 15 bases, in that order; junction bases with no gene match: 10. CDR1 KGHDR and CDR2 SFDVKD come from the germline V gene. The CDR3 is 14 residues long. The CDR3 coding sequence is TGTGCCACCAGTGGTGGGGACAGGGGGCCCCTTACGTTCTTC. This codes for CATSGGDRGPLTFF.

The chain has TRBV6-2 or TRBV6-3 and TRBJ1-5; D unresolved. Germline CDR1 MNHEY, CDR2 SVGEGT. Trimming shortened V by 2 bases and J by 0 bases, and 8 bases separated the two germline ends. The CDR3 sequence is 15 residues long. CDR3 amino acids: CASSYRVSSNQPQHF. The CDR3 nucleotides read TGTGCCAGCAGTTACAGAGTTTCTAGCAATCAGCCCCAGCATTTT.

The chain combines TRBV2 with TRBJ2-6; D not certain. Germline CDR1 is SNHLY and CDR2 is FYNNEI. Trimming cost V 5 bases and J 0 bases, with 11 bases left between them. The CDR3 length is 16 residues. Here the CDR3 reads CASSHVGLSGANVLTF. The CDR3 coding sequence is TGTGCCAGCAGTCACGTTGGGCTCTCTGGGGCCAACGTCCTGACTTTC. The full variable domain, rest sourced from reference TRBV2 and TRBJ2-6, is EPEVTQTPSHQVTQMGQEVILRCVPISNHLYFYWYRQILGQKVEFLVSFYNNEISEKSEIFDDQFSVERPDGSNFTLKIRSTKLEDSAMYFCASSHVGLSGANVLTFGAGSRLTVL.

This clone was observed a single time. CDR3 DNA sequence: TGCGCCAGCAGCTTGGGAGGGCTAGCGGGTACTTACAATGAGCAGTTCTTC. Protein product: CASSLGGLAGTYNEQFF. The chain combines TRBV5-1 with TRBJ2-1, with 8 bases identical to TRBD2. Unmatched junction bases numbered 9, after V lost 0 bases and J lost 4 bases. The CDR3 loop spans 17 amino acids. Looked up from germline, CDR1 is SGHRS and CDR2 is YFSETQ.

This clone was seen only a few times. V and J are TRBV6-5 and TRBJ1-6; TRBD1 matches 9 bases. The germline gives CDR1 MNHEY, CDR2 SVGAGI. J lost 10 bases, V lost 0 bases, and 7 bases had no gene match. This CDR3 is built from 16 residues. In DNA form, the CDR3 reads TGTGCCAGCAGTTACTCGGGGGGACAGGGCGGATCACCCCTCCACTTT. It translates to CASSYSGGQGGSPLHF.

The chain employs TRBV10-1 and TRBJ1-6, with D unresolved. The CDR3 runs to 13 residues. V lost 6 bases and J lost 7, with 10 bases in between. The germline CDR1 and CDR2 sequences are WNHNN and SYGVQD (reference sequence). The CDR3 nucleotides are TGCGCCAGCAGAGCGGACCGAAATTCACCCCTCCACTTT. As protein: CASRADRNSPLHF.

The rearrangement joins TRBV4-2 to TRBJ1-3; D is undetermined. This CDR3 spans 15 amino acids. Trimming shortened V by 1 base and J by 2 bases, and 9 bases separated the two germline ends. Germline V lookup: CDR1 LGHNA, CDR2 YNFKEQ. CDR3 in amino acids: CASSQVFGTGNTIYF. The CDR3 nucleotides are TGTGCCAGCAGCCAAGTGTTCGGGACTGGAAACACCATATATTTT.